This T cell receptor beta chain was sequenced during a study of response to subunit inactivated influenza vaccine. Findings and limits, study-wide: T cells newly recruited by each seasonal influenza vaccination are few, the authors suggested.

In TCRdb, the RT-PCR reads were re-called with MiXCR into one record per CDR3 protein. The sample includes hundreds of thousands of distinct CDR3 sequences, around 13% of them seen just once. Remarks on this clonotype: Antigen specificity is unknown.

The germline CDR1 and CDR2 sequences are DFQATT and SNEGSKA (reference sequence). This CDR3 has 13 amino acids. The sequence came from a man aged 45-60 years who received an inactivated influenza vaccine. J is TRBJ2-5 and V is TRBV20-1; TRBD2 matches at 11 bases. The sample consisted of PBMCs from blood, taken around two weeks before vaccination. The CDR3 is CSKKPSGRETQYF. The CDR3 region has the DNA TGCAGCAAAAAACCTAGCGGGAGGGAGACCCAGTACTTC.